A single sample gave rise to the 17 T cell receptor beta chains below, sequenced in a study of CD8 T cells in Susac syndrome (dated by TCRdb to the late 2010s). Library construction relied on the immunoSEQ multiplex PCR assay. RNA was extracted using the RNeasy kit, and roughly 0.5 to 1 microgram was reverse transcribed with random hexamers. The public reads were reanalyzed by TCRdb: fastp trimming at Q25, MiXCR alignment, in-frame beta chains only. Rows with one shared CDR3 protein collapse into an entry with the most common genes and DNA. The sample data list a few hundred thousand distinct CDR3 sequences, and more than 85% of these were observed just once. Clones ranked in the top ten supply around 0.082% of the sample. The sample comprised CD4+ T cells from PBMCs. The receptors originated from a human donor with multiple sclerosis.

The rearrangement uses TRBV3-1 and TRBJ1-1; 9 positions agree with TRBD1. The CDR3 covers 14 residues. The ends lost 6 bases at V and 4 bases at J; junction bases unmatched: 6. Germline CDR1 LGHDT, CDR2 YNNKEL (reference sequence). The CDR3 DNA reads TGTGCCAGCAGAACAGGGGGCGGGGGCACTGAAGCTTTCTTT. This codes for CASRTGGGGTEAFF.

This sequence joins TRBV12-3 or TRBV12-4 and TRBJ1-6; D uncertain. Trimming removed 8 bases at V and 3 bases at J, with 8 bases between. This CDR3 comprises 13 residues. This CDR3 reads CASHKDYNSPLHF. The CDR3, as DNA: TGTGCCAGCCACAAGGACTATAATTCACCCCTCCACTTT.

The chain carries TRBV3-1 and TRBJ1-2; D not certain. V lost 6 bases and J lost 4, with 18 bases in between. Germline lookup yields CDR1 LGHDT and CDR2 YNNKEL (reference sequence). The CDR3 is 15 amino acids. The DNA for the CDR3 is TGTGCCAGCAGTACAAGCGCCGGGCCGTCCTATGGCTACACCTTC. This encodes CASSTSAGPSYGYTF. Variable domain in full (rest from reference TRBV3-1 and TRBJ1-2): DTAVSQTPKYLVTQMGNDKSIKCEQNLGHDTMYWYKQDSKKFLKIMFSYNNKELIINETVPNRFSPKSPDKAHLNLHINSLELGDSAVYFCASSTSAGPSYGYTFGSGTRLTVV.

The chain carries TRBV12-3 or TRBV12-4 and TRBJ2-3; TRBD2 might be the D (5 bases). V was pared by 6 bases and J by 6 bases, with 13 bases between. The CDR3 length is 13 residues. The CDR3: CASRAGGSDTQYF. CDR3 nucleotides: TGTGCCAGCAGGGCCGGCGGGTCGGATACGCAGTATTTT.

The chain links TRBV7-9 to TRBJ2-1; TRBD1 matches at 7 bases. Germline V gives CDR1 SEHNR, CDR2 FQNEAQ (reference sequence). The length of the CDR3 is 15 residues. J gave up 2 bases and V 5 bases, and 6 bases lay outside the gene matches. CDR3 sequence: CASSLTGQTYNEQFF. The CDR3 DNA reads TGTGCCAGCAGCCTGACGGGACAGACCTACAATGAGCAGTTCTTC. Based on the CDR3 plus reference TRBV7-9 and TRBJ2-1, the full variable domain is DTGVSQNPRHKITKRGQNVTFRCDPISEHNRLYWYRQTLGQGPEFLTYFQNEAQLEKSRLLSDRFSAERPKGSFSTLEIQRTEQGDSAMYLCASSLTGQTYNEQFFGPGTRLTVL.

The V gene is TRBV27, the J gene TRBJ1-1; no clear D. The CDR3 is 14 amino acids. The germline gives CDR1 MNHEY, CDR2 SMNVEV (reference sequence). The V end lost 3 bases, the J end lost 3 bases, and 11 bases lay between the germline ends. The CDR3 here is CASSFRVGDTEAFF. In nucleotides, the CDR3 is TGTGCCAGCAGTTTTAGGGTAGGCGACACTGAAGCTTTCTTT.

This sequence joins TRBV6-5 and TRBJ2-1, with a possible D match to TRBD1 (5 bases). In germline, CDR1 is MNHEY, CDR2 SVGAGI. Trimming cost V 0 bases and J 2 bases, with 11 bases left between them. The CDR3 consists of 16 residues. For the CDR3, the DNA is TGTGCCAGCAGTTACTCGTGGACACCTCCCTACAATGAGCAGTTCTTC. It yields the protein CASSYSWTPPYNEQFF.

The chain uses TRBV7-9 and TRBJ1-2, with 8 bases matching TRBD1. The CDR3 runs 15 residues. After removal of 5 bases from V and 3 bases from J, the junction contained 8 bases not matched to a gene. The germline CDR1 and CDR2 sequences are SEHNR and FQNEAQ (reference sequence). The CDR3 DNA reads as TGTGCCAGCAGCCTACCTGGACAGGGCCACTATGGCTACACCTTC. It yields the protein CASSLPGQGHYGYTF.

The rearrangement links TRBV15 to TRBJ2-7; tentative D call: TRBD1 (5 bases). Germline assignment: CDR1 LNHNV and CDR2 YYDKDF (reference sequence). This CDR3 is 12 amino acids long. Deletions cut 0 bases from V and 10 bases from J, with 10 bases between. CDR3 sequence: CATSRDVGVQYF. In DNA, the CDR3 is TGTGCCACCAGCAGAGATGTAGGGGTTCAGTACTTC.

The rearrangement uses TRBV29-1 and TRBJ2-1; TRBD2 matches 12 bases. CDR1 and CDR2 from the germline V gene are SQVTM and ANQGSEA. V shed 1 base, J shed 7 bases, and the junction held 5 bases outside the gene matches. The CDR3 contains 15 residues. The CDR3 nucleotides read TGCAGCGTTGAAGCCCTAGCGGGGGGGCCTAATGAGCAGTTCTTC. It translates to CSVEALAGGPNEQFF.

This clonotype was counted a single time. The chain has TRBV15 and TRBJ2-7; possible D gene TRBD1, 6 bases. CDR1 and CDR2 (germline): LNHNV, YYDKDF (reference sequence). The V and J ends lost 0 bases and 5 bases respectively, with 14 bases between them. This CDR3 has 15 amino acids. CDR3 region: CATSRDRQAFDEQYV. CDR3 nucleotide sequence: TGTGCCACCAGCAGAGACCGACAGGCCTTCGACGAGCAGTACGTC.

The rearrangement joins TRBV20-1 to TRBJ2-3; 12 nucleotides agree with TRBD2. V lost 0 bases to trimming and J lost 0 bases; unmatched junction nucleotides: 10. The CDR3 runs to 19 residues. CDR1 is DFQATT and CDR2 is SNEGSKA in the germline V gene (reference sequence). DNA of the CDR3: TGCAGTGCTAGAGATACGCTAGCGGGGGGGATTACCAGCACAGATACGCAGTATTTT. Translated, it gives CSARDTLAGGITSTDTQYF.

V usage is TRBV20-1 and J usage is TRBJ2-3; the D is unclear. Trimming removed 1 base from V and 2 bases from J, with 4 bases in between. CDR1 and CDR2 from the germline V gene are DFQATT and SNEGSKA (reference sequence). CDR3 length equals 12 residues. CDR3 coding DNA: TGCAGTGCTAGAGGATACACAGATACGCAGTATTTT. The encoded protein is CSARGYTDTQYF.

The CDR3 sequence is CASSQDGSRSPLHF. The CDR3, as DNA: TGTGCCAGCAGCCAAGATGGGAGTAGGTCACCCCTCCACTTT. The chain combines TRBV3-1 with TRBJ1-6; D gene uncertain. Deletions cut 0 bases from V and 10 bases from J, with 10 bases between. CDR3 size: 14 residues. Germline CDR1 and CDR2: LGHDT and YNNKEL (reference sequence).

The chain combines TRBV20-1 with TRBJ2-7; weak D call: TRBD2 (6 bases). Germline lookup yields CDR1 DFQATT and CDR2 SNEGSKA (reference sequence). CDR3 length equals 12 residues. Here the CDR3 DNA reads TGCAGTGCCGGAGGGATCTCCCACGAGCAGTACGTC. Residues: CSAGGISHEQYV.

The rearrangement links TRBV7-9 to TRBJ1-5; the D gene is possibly TRBD1 (6 bases). The CDR3 contains 12 residues. V was shortened by 4 bases and J by 12 bases, with 13 bases between the two germline ends. The germline CDR1 and CDR2 sequences are SEHNR and FQNEAQ (reference sequence). In nucleotides, the CDR3 is TGTGCCAGCAGCTCCGAAGGGGGGGTCCAGCATTTT. It codes for CASSSEGGVQHF.

This chain uses TRBV18 with TRBJ1-6, with D hard to call. V was shortened by 4 bases and J by 7 bases, with 8 bases between the two germline ends. Germline CDR1 KGHSH, CDR2 LQKENI. The CDR3 totals 13 residues. The CDR3 nucleotides are TGTGCCAGCTCACGTAATTGGAATTCACCCCTCCACTTT. The encoded protein is CASSRNWNSPLHF.